This T cell receptor (beta chain) was recorded in a study of T cell responses to AZD1222 COVID-19 vaccine. The study's findings and limits: Recipients of two AZD1222 doses showed rising Spike-specific TCR breadth and depth.

The CDR3 is made up of 14 amino acids. Germline V gene data show CDR1 as MGHRA and CDR2 as YSYEKL. V lost 0 bases, J lost 3 bases, and 9 bases lay in between. Method: immunoSEQ multiplex PCR; TCRdb's copy keeps in-frame clones and lacks some. The repertoire holds around 110,000 clones, with about 85% as singletons. In regard to this clone: Its antigen is not known.

This TCR derives from an adult who received the AZD1222 COVID-19 vaccine. This sample comprised peripheral blood, obtained 28 days after the second AZD1222 dose. The V gene is TRBV4-1, the J gene TRBJ2-7, with D maybe TRBD1 (5 bases). For the CDR3, the DNA is TGCGCCAGCAGCCAAGAGACAGAGAACTACGAGCAGTACTTC. It translates to CASSQETENYEQYF.